What follows are 3 T cell receptor beta chains derived from one specimen sequenced in a study of human T cells and chemical hapten exposure. TCRdb reprocessed the RACE reads via MiXCR and lists one record per CDR3 protein. Of about 120,000 distinct CDR3 sequences listed, about 13% are singletons. Time point here: patch test 1, 2 weeks after DPC sensitization. Treatment of the sample: therapeutic diphenylcyclopropenone sensitization with weekly scalp DPC. Sequenced material: whole blood, taken in connection with sensitization to the hapten diphenylcyclopropenone (DPC). The receptors were gathered from a man between 18 and 35 years old with alopecia areata. Some clones in this sample may be carry-over from other donors' samples.

In DNA, the CDR3 is TGTGCCAGCAGCTCCCCCCGTGTGGGAGGTTCTCCTGAAGCTTTCTTT. The encoded protein is CASSSPRVGGSPEAFF. This rearrangement joins TRBV9 to TRBJ1-1; D not certain. The CDR3 has 16 residues. Germline CDR1 SGDLS, CDR2 YYNGEE. The V gene lost 4 bases and the J gene lost 6 bases, with 22 bases spanning the gap.

In regard to this clonotype: The junction shows a germline mismatch at one end, possibly a read error. The chain couples TRBV20-1 to TRBJ1-1; 7 bases fit TRBD1. The CDR3 spans 13 residues. The germline V gene encodes CDR1 DFQATT and CDR2 SNEGSKA (reference sequence). The CDR3 DNA is TGCAGTGCCAGAGACAGGGTTCGCACTGAAGCTTTCTTT. Translating it yields CSARDRVRTEAFF.

This clonotype was seen at least ten times. This chain joins TRBV2 and TRBJ1-1; no clear D gene. Germline CDR1 is SNHLY and CDR2 is FYNNEI. Between the trimmed V and J ends, which lost 5 bases and 3 bases, there was a span of 10 bases. The CDR3 sequence is 13 residues long. The CDR3 DNA reads TGTGCCAGCAGTAAAGGTGGAGACACTGAAGCTTTCTTT. Amino acid sequence: CASSKGGDTEAFF.